This record concerns one T cell receptor beta chain sequence. The entry originates in a study of blood T cell repertoires in COVID-19. Sequencing was performed with immunoSEQ multiplex PCR; in TCRdb, only in-frame clones are kept and a portion is missing. The sample lists around 250,000 clones; about 82% were seen once. V gave up 4 bases and J gave up 7 bases; unmatched junction bases: 4. The CDR3 loop spans 12 amino acids. From germline, CDR1 is SGHRS and CDR2 YFSETQ. The receptor's source is a woman aged 45-65 years who had recovered from COVID-19. The V gene is TRBV5-1, the J gene TRBJ2-7; 8 positions agree with TRBD2. The specimen was PBMCs or T cells enriched from blood (not recorded which). The CDR3 region is CASSQGLVEQYF. DNA of the CDR3: TGCGCCAGCAGCCAGGGACTAGTGGAGCAGTACTTC. Combining the CDR3 with reference TRBV5-1 and TRBJ2-7 gives the whole variable domain KAGVTQTPRYLIKTRGQQVTLSCSPISGHRSVSWYQQTPGQGLQFLFEYFSETQRNKGNFPGRFSGRQFSNSRSEMNVSTLELGDSALYLCASSQGLVEQYFGPGTRLTVT.